This is a list of T cell receptor beta chains from one sample in a study of blood T cell repertoires in COVID-19. TCRdb's copy holds only in-frame clones and misses some; the assay was immunoSEQ multiplex PCR. The sample lists around 70,000 clones; about 80% were seen once. Sequencing was done on a sample of peripheral blood. These receptors were taken from a human donor in a cohort sampled during active COVID-19. Both conserved end residues are part of each CDR3. Fields, in order: D gene, V gene, clone size, J gene, CDR3 DNA, CDR3 protein. The D gene is left open where the match is weak. Size is stated for part of the rows, as once, few or many counts, or as a class when the clone is expanded.

d_gene: TRBD1; v_gene: TRBV5-5; abundance: -; j_gene: TRBJ2-1; CDR3nt: TGTGCCAGCAGCCCTACAGGGGGCGAAATCAATGAGCAGTTCTTC; CDR3aa: CASSPTGGEINEQFF
d_gene: -; v_gene: TRBV5-6; abundance: -; j_gene: TRBJ2-3; CDR3nt: TGTGCCAGCAGCTTGGATGCTCCAGGCACAGATACGCAGTATTTT; CDR3aa: CASSLDAPGTDTQYF
d_gene: TRBD2; v_gene: TRBV5-4; abundance: -; j_gene: TRBJ2-1; CDR3nt: TGTGCCAGCAGCTTGGGCGGACTAGCGGGAGCTGACAATGAGCAGTTCTTC; CDR3aa: CASSLGGLAGADNEQFF
d_gene: -; v_gene: TRBV10-3; abundance: -; j_gene: TRBJ2-5; CDR3nt: TGTGCCATCAGGGAGGCAGCGGCCCGGGAGACCCAGTACTTC; CDR3aa: CAIREAAARETQYF
d_gene: -; v_gene: TRBV19; abundance: once; j_gene: TRBJ1-1; CDR3nt: TGTGCCAGTAAAATCCTCGGGGGAGGGACTGAAGCTTTCTTT; CDR3aa: CASKILGGGTEAFF
d_gene: TRBD1; v_gene: TRBV24-1; abundance: -; j_gene: TRBJ1-2; CDR3nt: TGTGCCACCAGTGACCTGGACAGGGCGCCGCGGGGCTACACCTTC; CDR3aa: CATSDLDRAPRGYTF
d_gene: TRBD2; v_gene: TRBV5-1; abundance: once; j_gene: TRBJ2-7; CDR3nt: TGCGCCAGCAGCCCGGGACTAGCGGACCCCTACGAGCAGTACTTC; CDR3aa: CASSPGLADPYEQYF
d_gene: -; v_gene: TRBV28; abundance: once; j_gene: TRBJ1-5; CDR3nt: TGTGCCAGCAGTTCACACGACTCTGTTAATCAGCCCCAGCATTTT; CDR3aa: CASSSHDSVNQPQHF
d_gene: TRBD1; v_gene: TRBV7-7; abundance: few; j_gene: TRBJ2-5; CDR3nt: TGTGCTAGCAGCCATATGACAGGGGTTGGCGAGACCCAGTACTTC; CDR3aa: CASSHMTGVGETQYF
d_gene: -; v_gene: TRBV4-2; abundance: -; j_gene: TRBJ2-1; CDR3nt: TGTGCCAGCAGCCAAACCGGGAGCTCCTACAATGAGCAGTTCTTC; CDR3aa: CASSQTGSSYNEQFF